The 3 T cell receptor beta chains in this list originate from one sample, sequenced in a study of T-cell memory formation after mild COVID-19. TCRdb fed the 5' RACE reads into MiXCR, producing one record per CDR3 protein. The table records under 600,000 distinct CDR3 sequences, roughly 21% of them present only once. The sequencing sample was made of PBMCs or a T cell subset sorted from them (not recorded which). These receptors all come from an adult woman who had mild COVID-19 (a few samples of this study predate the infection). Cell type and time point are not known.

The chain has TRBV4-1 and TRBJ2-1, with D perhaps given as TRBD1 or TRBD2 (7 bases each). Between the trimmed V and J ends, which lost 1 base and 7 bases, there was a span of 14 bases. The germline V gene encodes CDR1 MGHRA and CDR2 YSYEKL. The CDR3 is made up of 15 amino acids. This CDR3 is CASSQVQGRGNEQFF. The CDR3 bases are TGCGCCAGCAGCCAAGTACAGGGGAGGGGGAATGAGCAGTTCTTC.

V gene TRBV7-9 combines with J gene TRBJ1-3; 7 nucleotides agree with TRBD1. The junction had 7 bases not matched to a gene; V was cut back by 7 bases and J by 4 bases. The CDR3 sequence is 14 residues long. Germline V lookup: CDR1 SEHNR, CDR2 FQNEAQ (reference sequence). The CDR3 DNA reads TGTGCCAGCAACAAAGGGGGACAGGGAAACACCATATATTTT. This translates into CASNKGGQGNTIYF.

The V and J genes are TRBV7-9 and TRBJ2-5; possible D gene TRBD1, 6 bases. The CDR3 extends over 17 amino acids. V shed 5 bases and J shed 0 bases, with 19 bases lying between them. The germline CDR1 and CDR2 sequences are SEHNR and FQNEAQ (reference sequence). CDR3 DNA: TGTGCCAGCAGCACCCGTCTGGGACAACCGTACCAAGAGACCCAGTACTTC. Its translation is CASSTRLGQPYQETQYF. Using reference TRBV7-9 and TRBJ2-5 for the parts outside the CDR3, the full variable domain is DTGVSQNPRHKITKRGQNVTFRCDPISEHNRLYWYRQTLGQGPEFLTYFQNEAQLEKSRLLSDRFSAERPKGSFSTLEIQRTEQGDSAMYLCASSTRLGQPYQETQYFGPGTRLLVL.